Listed below are T cell receptor beta chains from one sample, sequenced in a study of shared clonotypes between healthy human individuals. Method: immunoSEQ multiplex PCR; TCRdb's copy keeps in-frame clones and lacks some. The sample has 2.3 million or so clones; roughly 93% are singletons. Sample: naive CD4+ T cells from PBMCs. All receptors derive from a man in his late teens or twenties in good health. Some clones in this sample may be carry-over from other donors' samples. Both conserved end residues are part of each CDR3. D genes are given only for firm matches. Part of the rows lack a size; the others show once, few, many or a class for expanded clones.

v_call,j_call,clone_size,d_call,cdr3_aa,cdr3_nt
TRBV28,TRBJ2-3,-,-,CASRTGTYTDTQYF,TGTGCCAGCAGAACCGGGACCTACACAGATACGCAGTATTTT
TRBV5-1,TRBJ2-5,-,-,CASSGQRETQYF,TGCGCCAGCAGCGGTCAGCGGGAGACCCAGTACTTC
TRBV28,TRBJ2-6,-,-,CASSYHSGANVLTF,TGTGCCAGCAGTTACCACTCTGGGGCCAACGTCCTGACTTTC
TRBV7-3,TRBJ2-4,-,TRBD2,CASSAGVGDIQYF,TGTGCCAGCAGCGCGGGAGTCGGTGACATTCAGTACTTC
TRBV28,TRBJ2-2,-,-,CASSFRHTGELFF,TGTGCCAGCAGTTTTCGCCACACCGGGGAGCTGTTTTTT
TRBV6-6,TRBJ1-5,-,TRBD1,CASSDDRGRIQPQHF,TGTGCCAGCAGTGATGACAGGGGGCGGATTCAGCCCCAGCATTTT
TRBV19,TRBJ1-2,-,-,CASSPTPANYGYTF,TGTGCCAGTAGTCCTACCCCAGCTAACTATGGCTACACCTTC
TRBV15,TRBJ1-2,once,TRBD1,CATSRGQGANNYGYTF,TGTGCCACCAGCAGGGGACAGGGGGCGAATAACTATGGCTACACCTTC
TRBV27,TRBJ2-7,-,TRBD1,CASSPYRGPSYEQYF,TGTGCCAGCAGTCCCTACAGGGGGCCCTCCTACGAGCAGTACTTC
TRBV6-5,TRBJ2-1,-,-,CASTSTRIQLFF,TGTGCCAGCACCTCCACTAGGATTCAACTGTTCTTC
TRBV7-8,TRBJ2-7,-,-,CASSLDPSGEQYF,TGTGCCAGCAGCCTCGACCCGTCGGGGGAGCAGTACTTC
TRBV9,TRBJ1-2,-,-,CASSSMSMDGYTF,TGTGCCAGCAGCTCTATGTCCATGGATGGCTACACCTTC
TRBV28,TRBJ2-7,-,TRBD1,CASAPGTVREQYF,TGTGCCAGCGCTCCCGGGACAGTCCGGGAGCAGTACTTC
TRBV6-5,TRBJ2-4,-,-,CASSYSAGAAQYF,TGTGCCAGCAGTTACTCGGCGGGGGCGGCTCAGTACTTC
TRBV7-9,TRBJ1-1,-,-,CASSSQGGEAFF,TGTGCCAGCAGCTCGCAGGGAGGGGAAGCTTTCTTT
TRBV2,TRBJ1-1,-,-,CASSKRGRSADTEAFF,TGTGCCAGCAGCAAAAGGGGCCGCTCTGCGGACACTGAAGCTTTCTTT
TRBV7-9,TRBJ1-6,-,TRBD1,CASSHRDRGGSPLHF,TGTGCCAGCAGCCACCGGGACAGGGGAGGATCACCCCTCCACTTT
TRBV25-1,TRBJ2-7,-,-,CASSESGFKGYEQYF,TGTGCCAGCAGTGAATCAGGGTTTAAGGGCTACGAGCAGTACTTC
TRBV29-1,TRBJ1-1,-,-,CSVEGTTGTEAFF,TGCAGCGTTGAAGGAACCACAGGGACTGAAGCTTTCTTT
TRBV6-1,TRBJ2-2,-,TRBD1,CASGTTGAGELFF,TGTGCCAGCGGGACGACAGGGGCCGGGGAGCTGTTTTTT
TRBV28,TRBJ2-1,-,TRBD2,CASSRPLLAGNNEQFF,TGTGCCAGCAGCCGTCCACTACTAGCGGGTAACAATGAGCAGTTCTTC
TRBV7-9,TRBJ2-7,-,-,CASSLASRAYEQYF,TGTGCCAGCAGCTTAGCAAGCAGGGCCTACGAGCAGTACTTC
TRBV11-2,TRBJ2-7,-,-,CASSSPPGF,TGTGCCAGCAGCTCGCCGCCGGGCTTC
TRBV5-4,TRBJ1-3,-,TRBD1,CASSYGTGGRVNTIYF,TGTGCCAGCAGCTATGGGACAGGCGGGCGTGTGAACACCATATATTTT
TRBV5-4,TRBJ1-4,-,TRBD1,CASSSRTGPNEKLFF,TGTGCCAGCAGCTCCCGGACAGGGCCTAATGAAAAACTGTTTTTT
TRBV4-1,TRBJ2-7,-,-,CASSPPLSFEQYF,TGCGCCAGCAGCCCTCCACTATCATTCGAGCAGTACTTC
TRBV6-5,TRBJ2-1,-,TRBD2,CASRTSGSMGNEQFF,TGTGCCAGCCGGACTAGCGGGAGTATGGGAAATGAGCAGTTCTTC
TRBV28,TRBJ1-1,-,-,CARERGGTEAFF,TGTGCCAGGGAAAGAGGGGGCACTGAAGCTTTCTTT
TRBV6-6,TRBJ1-2,-,TRBD1,CASSYPGQGAGGYTF,TGTGCCAGCAGTTACCCGGGACAGGGGGCTGGTGGCTACACCTTC
TRBV30,TRBJ1-2,-,-,CAWSVEIRGGGYGYTF,TGTGCCTGGAGTGTGGAGATTAGGGGGGGCGGCTATGGCTACACCTTC
TRBV28,TRBJ2-1,-,TRBD1,CASSSGGQGSYNEQFF,TGTGCCAGCAGTTCGGGGGGACAGGGCTCCTACAATGAGCAGTTCTTC
TRBV29-1,TRBJ2-1,-,-,CSVEEVPTGVNEQFF,TGCAGCGTTGAAGAGGTCCCCACGGGGGTCAATGAGCAGTTCTTC
TRBV14,TRBJ1-4,-,TRBD1,CASSPTGAGEKLFF,TGTGCCAGCAGTCCCACAGGGGCAGGTGAAAAACTGTTTTTT
TRBV5-4,TRBJ2-1,-,TRBD1,CASSLEPGQSYNEQFF,TGTGCCAGCAGCTTGGAACCGGGACAGTCCTACAATGAGCAGTTCTTC
TRBV7-8,TRBJ1-2,-,TRBD1,CASSWDRGSNYGYTF,TGTGCCAGCAGCTGGGACAGGGGGTCTAACTATGGCTACACCTTC
TRBV5-8,TRBJ2-5,-,-,CASSLDTGTGARETQYF,TGTGCCAGCAGCTTGGATACCGGGACTGGAGCCCGGGAGACCCAGTACTTC
TRBV4-1,TRBJ2-1,-,TRBD2,CASSQDRRLAGRANEQFF,TGCGCCAGCAGCCAAGATCGGAGACTAGCGGGACGGGCCAATGAGCAGTTCTTC
TRBV29-1,TRBJ2-7,-,-,CSVERDSAYEQYF,TGCAGCGTTGAAAGGGATAGCGCCTACGAGCAGTACTTC
TRBV4-1,TRBJ2-7,-,TRBD2,CASSGSGGLRNEQYF,TGCGCCAGCAGCGGTAGCGGGGGGCTTCGGAACGAGCAGTACTTC
TRBV2,TRBJ2-5,-,TRBD1,CASSIQGRRETQYF,TGTGCCAGCAGCATACAGGGGCGGAGGGAGACCCAGTACTTC
TRBV9,TRBJ1-4,few,-,CASSVGAHEKLFF,TGTGCCAGCAGCGTAGGGGCGCATGAAAAACTGTTTTTT
TRBV19,TRBJ1-2,-,-,CASTRRGGPYGYTF,TGTGCCAGTACCCGACGTGGGGGGCCCTATGGCTACACCTTC
TRBV5-4,TRBJ2-2,once,-,CASSLAQGRDTGELFF,TGTGCCAGCAGCTTGGCCCAGGGGAGGGACACCGGGGAGCTGTTTTTT
TRBV27,TRBJ2-7,-,-,CASSKTAKPLSYEQYF,TGTGCCAGCAGTAAGACAGCGAAACCCCTCTCCTACGAGCAGTACTTC
TRBV6-5,TRBJ2-5,-,TRBD2,CASSYVLAGTGTQYF,TGTGCCAGCAGTTACGTCCTAGCGGGAACGGGGACCCAGTACTTC
TRBV7-6,TRBJ2-3,-,-,CASSQPGPISMRGLQYF,TGTGCCAGCAGCCAGCCGGGACCGATTTCCATGAGGGGGTTGCAGTATTTT